A selection of T cell receptor beta chains follows, all from one sample in a study of blood T cell repertoires in COVID-19. TCRdb's table, derived via immunoSEQ multiplex PCR, lists solely in-frame clones and lacks some. Found here are tens of thousands of clones, 89% of them singletons; the top ten hold around an eighth. Source material: peripheral blood. The receptors were sampled from a woman in her sixties or seventies with active COVID-19. Both conserved end residues are part of each CDR3.

V: TRBV3-1/TRBV3-2; length: 13; CDR3: CASRSGGTYEQYF
V: TRBV9; length: 14; CDR3: CASSVGQGQETQYF
V: TRBV7-6; length: 17; CDR3: CASSPGGGGLGTDEQFF
V: TRBV19; length: 15; CDR3: CASSIGRDRGHEQFF
V: TRBV9; length: 15; CDR3: CASSVGTGGNSPLHF
V: TRBV19; length: 17; CDR3: CASSWGPLGENTDTQYF
V: TRBV29-1; length: 14; CDR3: CSVRVAGGGETQYF
V: TRBV5-1; length: 12; CDR3: CASQDSTYEQYF
V: TRBV7-3; length: 17; CDR3: CASSLTAGDRHQETQYF
V: TRBV5-1; length: 17; CDR3: CASSLGAGSSRADTQYF
V: TRBV19; length: 16; CDR3: CASSGQPSSYNSPLHF